The clone carrying this TCR beta chain was seen only a few times. The source of the sample is a study of blood T cell repertoires in COVID-19. Looking at the study overall: The cDNA or gDNA used as material had been derived from T cells, B-cell-depleted T cells, or PBMCs.

Profiling relied on immunoSEQ multiplex PCR, and the TCRdb table lists in-frame clones only, not all of them. The sample yields about 210,000 clones, roughly 84% seen once. CDR1 and CDR2 from the germline V gene are MNHEY and SMNVEV (reference sequence). Germline trimming cut 3 bases from V and 2 bases from J; bases unmatched to any gene: 11. The CDR3 has 18 amino acids. The source of this sequence is a man aged 25-45 years in a cohort exposed to, infected with or recovered from COVID-19 (not recorded which). J is TRBJ1-2 and V is TRBV27, with TRBD1 matching over 11 bases. Sequencing input: PBMCs or T cells enriched from blood (not recorded which). In DNA form, the CDR3 reads TGTGCCAGCAGTTTTTTATATCGGGGGACAGGGGGAAACTATGGCTACACCTTC. The encoded protein is CASSFLYRGTGGNYGYTF.